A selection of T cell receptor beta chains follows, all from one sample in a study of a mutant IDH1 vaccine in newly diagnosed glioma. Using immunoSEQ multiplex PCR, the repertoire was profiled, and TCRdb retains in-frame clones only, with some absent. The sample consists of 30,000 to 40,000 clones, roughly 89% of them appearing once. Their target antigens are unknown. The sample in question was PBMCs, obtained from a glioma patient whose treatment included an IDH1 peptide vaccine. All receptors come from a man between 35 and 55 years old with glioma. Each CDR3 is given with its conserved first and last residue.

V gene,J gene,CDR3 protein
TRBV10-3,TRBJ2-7,CAISAGTEAYEQYF
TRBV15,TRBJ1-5,CATSPRGDRGNQPQHF
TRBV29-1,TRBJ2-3,CSVPDGSIRDTQYF
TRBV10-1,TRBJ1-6,CASSEGSSYNSPLHF
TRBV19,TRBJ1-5,CASSIGGNQPQHF
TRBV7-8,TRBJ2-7,CASSLLSGRSLREQYF
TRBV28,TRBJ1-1,CAIIGVEDTEAFF
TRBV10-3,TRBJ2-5,CAISAGQGVETQYF
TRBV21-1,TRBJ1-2,CASSKEALGYGYTF
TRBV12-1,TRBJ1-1,CARRGRPEGGTEAFF
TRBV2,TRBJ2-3,CASSADRGTTDTQYF
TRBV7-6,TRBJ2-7,CASSPRLAGGPYEQYF
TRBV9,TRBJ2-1,CASRPGAGANEQFF
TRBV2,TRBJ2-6,CASSELGSSGANVLTF
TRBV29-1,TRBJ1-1,CSVEDALGGKIGEAFF
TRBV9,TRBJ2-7,CASSRTGTERREQYF
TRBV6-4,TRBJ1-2,CASSDYPEGYGYTF
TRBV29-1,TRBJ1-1,CSVGGTVGTEAFF
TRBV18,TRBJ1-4,CASSPPQGANEKLFF
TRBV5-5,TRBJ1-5,CASSPGGTGSNQPQHF
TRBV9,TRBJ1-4,CASSVGQGGEKLFF
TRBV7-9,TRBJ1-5,CASSLTGDQPQHF
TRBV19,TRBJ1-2,CASSIDARNYGYTF
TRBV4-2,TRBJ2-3,CASSQGRGGSTDTQYF
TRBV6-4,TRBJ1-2,CASSETGYGYTF
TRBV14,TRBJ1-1,CASSQGAALNTEAFF
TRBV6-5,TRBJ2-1,CASSRSSGSMNEQFF
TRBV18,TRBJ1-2,CASSSLGRQGGPYGYTF
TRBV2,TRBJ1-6,CASSVGDRGRSPLHF
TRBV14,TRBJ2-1,CASSQDLGGGRGHNEQFF
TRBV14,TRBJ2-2,CASSRLAGFGELFF
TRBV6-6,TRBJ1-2,CASTGQASGYTF
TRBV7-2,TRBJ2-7,CASSLAGGLDYEQYF
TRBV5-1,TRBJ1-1,CASSLEGPNTEAFF
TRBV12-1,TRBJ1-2,CASSFGRAPYGYTF
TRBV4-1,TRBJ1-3,CASSQGTGRGNTIYF
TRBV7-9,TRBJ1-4,CALYEPGKLFF
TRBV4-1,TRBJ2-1,CASSQSRAPNEQFF
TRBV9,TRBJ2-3,CASSVQRGDTQYF
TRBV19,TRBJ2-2,CASSPRGTGNTGELFF
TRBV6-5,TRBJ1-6,CASRSSRRDSPLHF
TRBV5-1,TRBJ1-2,CASSFSGFSNYGYTF
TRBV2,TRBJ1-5,CASSWGNGVQPQHF
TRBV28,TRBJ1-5,CASSYRARNQPQHF
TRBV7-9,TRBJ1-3,CASSQSSGNTIYF
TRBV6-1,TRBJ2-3,CASSETAATDTQYF
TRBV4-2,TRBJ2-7,CASGLQGAYEQYF
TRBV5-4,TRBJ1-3,CASSLVGGFGNTIYF
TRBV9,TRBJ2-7,CASSPRPAQSLGEQYF